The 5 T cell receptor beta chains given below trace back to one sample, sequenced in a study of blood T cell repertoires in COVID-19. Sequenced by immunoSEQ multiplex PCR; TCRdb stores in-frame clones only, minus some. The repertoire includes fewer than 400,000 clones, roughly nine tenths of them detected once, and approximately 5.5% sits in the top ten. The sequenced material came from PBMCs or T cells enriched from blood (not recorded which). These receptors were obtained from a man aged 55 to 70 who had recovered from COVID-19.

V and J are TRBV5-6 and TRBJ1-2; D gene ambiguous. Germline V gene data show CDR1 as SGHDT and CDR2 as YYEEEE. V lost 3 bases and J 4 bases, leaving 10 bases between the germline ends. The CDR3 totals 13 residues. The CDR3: CASSSRGSYGYTF. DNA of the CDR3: TGTGCCAGCAGCTCACGCGGGAGCTATGGCTACACCTTC.

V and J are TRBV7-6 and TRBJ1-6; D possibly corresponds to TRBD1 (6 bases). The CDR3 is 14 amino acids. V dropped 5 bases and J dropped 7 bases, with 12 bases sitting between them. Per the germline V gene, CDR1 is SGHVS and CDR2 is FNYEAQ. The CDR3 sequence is CASSPDRQNSPLHF. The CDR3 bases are TGTGCCAGCAGCCCTGACAGGCAAAATTCACCCCTCCACTTT.

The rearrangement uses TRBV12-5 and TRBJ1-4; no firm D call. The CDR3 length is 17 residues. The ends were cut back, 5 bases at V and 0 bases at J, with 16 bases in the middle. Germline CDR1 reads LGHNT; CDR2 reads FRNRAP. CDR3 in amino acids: CASGPNPERATNEKLFF. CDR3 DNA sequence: TGTGCTAGTGGTCCCAATCCGGAGAGAGCAACTAATGAAAAACTGTTTTTT.

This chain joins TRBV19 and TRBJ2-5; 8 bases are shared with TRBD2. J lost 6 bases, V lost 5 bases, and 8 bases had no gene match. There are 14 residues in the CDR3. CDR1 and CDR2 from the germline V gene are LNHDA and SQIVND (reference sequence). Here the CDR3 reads CASSPGGPSQTQYF. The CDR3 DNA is TGTGCCAGTAGTCCGGGAGGGCCTTCCCAGACCCAGTACTTC.

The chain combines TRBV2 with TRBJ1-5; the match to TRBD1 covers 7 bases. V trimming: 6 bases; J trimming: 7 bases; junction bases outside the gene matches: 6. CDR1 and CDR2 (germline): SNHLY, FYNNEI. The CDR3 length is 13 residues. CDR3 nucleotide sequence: TGTGCCAGCAGACGGGACAGCCTCCAGCCCCAGCATTTT. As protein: CASRRDSLQPQHF.